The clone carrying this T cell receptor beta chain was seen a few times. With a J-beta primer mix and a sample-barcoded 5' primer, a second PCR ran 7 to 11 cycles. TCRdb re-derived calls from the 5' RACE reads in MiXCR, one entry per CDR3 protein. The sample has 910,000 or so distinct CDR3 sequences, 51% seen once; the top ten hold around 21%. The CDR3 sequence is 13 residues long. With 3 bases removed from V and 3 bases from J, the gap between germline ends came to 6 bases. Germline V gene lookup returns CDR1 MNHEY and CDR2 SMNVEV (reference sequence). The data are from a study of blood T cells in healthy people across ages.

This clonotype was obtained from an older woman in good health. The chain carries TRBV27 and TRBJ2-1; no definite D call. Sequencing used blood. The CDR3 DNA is TGTGCCAGCAGTTTTGGTCTCTACAATGAGCAGTTCTTC. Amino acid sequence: CASSFGLYNEQFF.